The T cell receptor (beta chain) under discussion was sequenced for a study of vaccination and CD4 T cells after COVID-19. A word on this clonotype: What it binds is unknown.

Treatment meaning: 10-day PBMC culture with coronavirus spike peptide pools or control peptides (ViraFEST assay). Once obtained from cultured CD4+ T cells, the DNA was sequenced using the Oncomine TCR Beta short-read assay. Using its own MiXCR run on the PCR reads, TCRdb lists one record per CDR3 protein. The sample lists 10,000 to 15,000 distinct CDR3 sequences, around 70% occurring once. The sample in question was CD4+ T cells from blood, cultured in vitro, obtained after SARS-CoV-2 vaccination. The clonotype comes from a human donor who received a COVID-19 vaccine.

Written as DNA, the CDR3 is TGCAGTGCCACGGATTCGGGGACCCAGAACACTGAAGCTTTCTTT. Translated: CSATDSGTQNTEAFF. The gene calls are TRBV20-1 and TRBJ1-1; weak D call: TRBD1 (5 bases). Trimming stripped 6 bases from V and 1 base from J, with 18 bases between. The germline gives CDR1 DFQATT, CDR2 SNEGSKA (reference sequence). The CDR3 loop spans 15 amino acids.